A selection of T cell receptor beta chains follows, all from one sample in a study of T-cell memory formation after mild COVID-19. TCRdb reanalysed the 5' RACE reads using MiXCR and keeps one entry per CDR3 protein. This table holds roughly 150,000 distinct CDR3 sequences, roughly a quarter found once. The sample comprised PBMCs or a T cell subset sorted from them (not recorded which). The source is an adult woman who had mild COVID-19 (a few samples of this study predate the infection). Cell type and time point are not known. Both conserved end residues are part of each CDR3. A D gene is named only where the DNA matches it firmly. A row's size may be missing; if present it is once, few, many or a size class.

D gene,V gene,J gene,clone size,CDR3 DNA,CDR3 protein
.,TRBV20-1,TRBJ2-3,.,TGCAGTGCTAGAGATATGACTAGGGGCACAGATACGCAGTATTTT,CSARDMTRGTDTQYF
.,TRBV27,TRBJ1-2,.,TGTGCCAGCAGTTTAGGTACAGGGAGCCGATACTCCTTC,CASSLGTGSRYSF
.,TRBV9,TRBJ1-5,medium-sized,TGTGCCAGCAGCGTAGGGCCAGGGGCTCAGCCCCAGCATTTT,CASSVGPGAQPQHF
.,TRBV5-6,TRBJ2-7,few,TGTGCCAGCAGCCCGACAGTAGGGAACTACGAGCAGTACTTC,CASSPTVGNYEQYF
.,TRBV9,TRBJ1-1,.,TGTGCCAGCAGCCCCCGCATCGGGAACACTGAAGCTTTCTTT,CASSPRIGNTEAFF
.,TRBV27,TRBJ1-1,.,TGTGCCAGCAGTTTATCAGTTGAGGACACTGAAGCTTTCTTT,CASSLSVEDTEAFF
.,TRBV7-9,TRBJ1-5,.,TGTGCCAGCAGCTTAGATATAGGGGGATTCGGCAATCAGCCCCAGCATTTT,CASSLDIGGFGNQPQHF
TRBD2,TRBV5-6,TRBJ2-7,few,TGTGCCAGCAGCACCCGAAGAGCGGGGTTTTCCTACGAGCAGTACTTC,CASSTRRAGFSYEQYF
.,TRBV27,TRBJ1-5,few,TGTGCCAGCAGTCCCTACTCGGGACTTAGCAATCAGCCCCAGCATTTT,CASSPYSGLSNQPQHF
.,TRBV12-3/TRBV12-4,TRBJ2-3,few,TGTGCCAGCAGTCGGGGGTCCACAGATACGCAGTATTTT,CASSRGSTDTQYF
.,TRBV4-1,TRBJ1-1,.,TGCGCCAGCAGTGGGGTATTGAACACTGAAGCTTTCTTT,CASSGVLNTEAFF
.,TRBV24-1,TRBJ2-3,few,TGTGCCACCAGTGATTTGAGGGAAACTACGCAGTATTTT,CATSDLRETTQYF
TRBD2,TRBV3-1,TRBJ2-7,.,TGTGCCAGCAGCCGCGGGACTAGCGGTAACCCCTACGAGCAGTACTTC,CASSRGTSGNPYEQYF
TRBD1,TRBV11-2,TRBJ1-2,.,TGTGCCAGCAGCTTTCCCGGACAGGGCCTCTATGGCTACACCTTC,CASSFPGQGLYGYTF
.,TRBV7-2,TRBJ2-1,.,TGTGCCAGCAGCCCCCGAAAGTGGGGGATAAATGAGCAGTTCTTC,CASSPRKWGINEQFF
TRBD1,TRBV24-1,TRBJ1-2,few,TGTGCCACCAGTGAACGAGACCCGGGGACAGGGCGCTATGGCTACACCTTC,CATSERDPGTGRYGYTF
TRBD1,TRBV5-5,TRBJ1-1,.,TGTGCCAGTGGACAGGGGGACACTGAAGCTTTCTTT,CASGQGDTEAFF
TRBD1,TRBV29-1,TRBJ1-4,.,TGCAGCGTTGAAGACCCCGGGACAGGGCGCGAAAAACTGTTTTTT,CSVEDPGTGREKLFF
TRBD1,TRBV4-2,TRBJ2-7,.,TGTGCCAGCAGCCCCATCTCAGGGGGCTACGAGCAGTACTTC,CASSPISGGYEQYF
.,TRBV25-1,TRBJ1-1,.,TGTGCCAGCAGTGAAGGGTTAGGCCGAATAGCCGACACTGAAGCTTTCTTT,CASSEGLGRIADTEAFF
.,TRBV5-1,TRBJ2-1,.,TGCGCCAGCACGGCGGGCACTTGGGAGCAGTTCTTC,CASTAGTWEQFF
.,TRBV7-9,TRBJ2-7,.,TGTGCCAGCAGCTTAGCGTTTATCGACGAGCAGTACTTC,CASSLAFIDEQYF
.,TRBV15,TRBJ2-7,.,TGTGCCACCAGCAGAGAAGCTACGCTGACCCACTACGAGCAGTACTTC,CATSREATLTHYEQYF
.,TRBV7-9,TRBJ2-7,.,TGTGCCAGCAGCTTAACACACCTACCCTACGAGCAGTACTTC,CASSLTHLPYEQYF
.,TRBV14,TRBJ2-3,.,TGTGCCAGCAGCCAAGAAATGATGACAGATACGCAGTATTTT,CASSQEMMTDTQYF
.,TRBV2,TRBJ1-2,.,TGTGCCAATAACTATGGCTACACCTTC,CANNYGYTF
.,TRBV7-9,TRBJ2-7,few,TGTGCCAGCAGCTTAGGGACTCCCGGGCAGTACTTC,CASSLGTPGQYF
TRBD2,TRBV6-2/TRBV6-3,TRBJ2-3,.,TGTGCCAGCAGTTACTCCGCTAGCGGGAGCCCCACAAATACGCAGTATTTT,CASSYSASGSPTNTQYF
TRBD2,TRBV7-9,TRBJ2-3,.,TGTGCCAGCACAGCGGGGACCTCGGATACGCAGTATTTT,CASTAGTSDTQYF
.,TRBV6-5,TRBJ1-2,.,TGTGCCAGCAGTCCTGTAGCCAGTACCCCCAACTATGGCTACACCTTC,CASSPVASTPNYGYTF
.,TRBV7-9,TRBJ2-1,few,TGTGCCAGCAGCCCCCTAGACCCCAATGAGCAGTTCTTC,CASSPLDPNEQFF
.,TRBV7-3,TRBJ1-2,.,TGTGCCAGCAGCTTAGCGGCAGGAGGGACGGGCTACACCTTC,CASSLAAGGTGYTF
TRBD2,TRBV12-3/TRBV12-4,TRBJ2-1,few,TGTGCCAGCACCCCGGGGGGGGGTAATGAGCAGTTCTTC,CASTPGGGNEQFF
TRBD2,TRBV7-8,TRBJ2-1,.,TGTGCCAGCAGGTCTCTAGCGGGAGACTACAATGAGCAGTTCTTC,CASRSLAGDYNEQFF
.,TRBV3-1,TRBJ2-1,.,TGTGCCAGCAGCCAAGATCGCCTAGTACAGTTCTTC,CASSQDRLVQFF
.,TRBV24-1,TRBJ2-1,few,TGTGCCACCACATCAGCCTACAATGAGCAGTTCTTC,CATTSAYNEQFF
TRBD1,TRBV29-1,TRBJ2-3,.,TGCAGCGTTGAAAAGGGTTCAGGGGGAACAGATACGCAGTATTTT,CSVEKGSGGTDTQYF
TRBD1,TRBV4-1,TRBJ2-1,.,TGCGCCAGCAGCCTACAGGGGACCCACAATGAGCAGTTCTTC,CASSLQGTHNEQFF